This TCR beta chain came from a study of pediatric ulcerative colitis. Details on this clone: Its antigen is undetermined.

Assay: immunoSEQ multiplex PCR; the TCRdb copy retains only in-frame clones and omits some. The sample lists tens of thousands of clones, over 70% seen once, with nearly 1.5% in the top ten. Germline-derived CDR1 and CDR2 are SGHNT and YENEEA. The V gene lost 1 base and the J gene lost 5 bases, with 18 bases spanning the gap. The CDR3 is made up of 16 amino acids. Study conclusions and caveats: Two rectal clonotypes were found only in ulcerative colitis patients, all of them.

Sequencing was performed on blood. This TCR came from a boy between 10 and 17 years old who was a control in a study of pediatric ulcerative colitis. This sequence joins TRBV11-3 and TRBJ2-7; possible D gene TRBD2, 7 bases. The CDR3 DNA reads TGTGCCAGCAGCTTAGTAGGGGGTCGAGGGAGGGACGAGCAGTACTTC. As protein: CASSLVGGRGRDEQYF.